This T cell receptor beta chain was found in a study of sequential checkpoint blockade in melanoma. The CDR3 contains 11 residues. V dropped 6 bases and J dropped 8 bases, with 11 bases sitting between them. Germline V gives CDR1 ENHRY, CDR2 SYGVKD. Assay used: immunoSEQ multiplex PCR; TCRdb lists only in-frame clones, some missing. The repertoire consists of 18,000 or so clones, with 55% to 75% occurring once and the leading ten covering roughly a fifth. Sample treatment: randomized to nivolumab then ipilimumab (arm A) or the reverse (arm B). The material sequenced was CD8+ T cells sorted from blood (inferred from file names), taken from a patient given nivolumab and ipilimumab in sequence. The chain employs TRBV10-3 and TRBJ2-7; D is possibly TRBD2 (6 bases). The clonotype was recovered from a human donor with melanoma. CDR3 bases: TGTGCCATCAGGAGGGACTTCAAGCAGTACTTC. Its protein is CAIRRDFKQYF.